This T cell receptor (beta chain) was documented in a study of blood T cell repertoires in COVID-19. Study as a whole: Italy, Spain and the United States were the sources of the convalescent and acute COVID-19 samples. Nucleic acid was either cDNA or gDNA, and it came from T cells, B-cell-depleted T cells, or PBMCs.

CDR3 length: 16 amino acids. Germline V gene lookup returns CDR1 MDHEN and CDR2 SYDVKM. After removal of 2 bases from V and 3 bases from J, the junction contained 6 bases not matched to a gene. How the authors handled the data: Amplification of reference gene primers was used by the study to estimate nucleated cell counts. The method was immunoSEQ multiplex PCR; TCRdb's version includes in-frame clones alone and lacks a portion of them. That table gives V, J and clone size, and the DNA gave D and trimming. The table records tens of thousands of clones, approximately 90% of them present only once. Sequenced sample: peripheral blood. The chain uses TRBV28 and TRBJ1-2; 10 nucleotides align to TRBD1. The receptor was derived from a woman aged 80 or older with active COVID-19. The DNA for the CDR3 is TGTGCCAGCAGTTTAGGGACAGGGGAGGGGTACTATGGCTACACCTTC. Amino acid sequence: CASSLGTGEGYYGYTF.